This T cell receptor (beta chain) was retrieved from a study of cytomegalovirus exposure and HLA in healthy donors. Study context: The approximately 120 validation repertoires were produced on the same platform as the 650 or so repertoires of the first cohort. This was reported in a later analysis. Study conclusions and caveats: In the 120 or so validation repertoires, about 94% of cluster scores exceeded 0, per a later analysis.

The protocol was immunoSEQ multiplex PCR, while the TCRdb copy is restricted to in-frame clones and leaves out a portion. The sample yields 250,000 to 400,000 clones, roughly nine tenths seen once. This clone appeared a single time. Antigen specificity is unknown. Germline CDR1 reads GTSNPN; CDR2 reads SVGIG (reference sequence). The CDR3 has 13 amino acids. The ends were cut back, 5 bases at V and 8 bases at J, with 16 bases in the middle. Sequenced sample: PBMCs. The chain carries TRBV30 and TRBJ2-1, with D possibly TRBD2 on 6 matching bases. The sequence derives from a woman in her 30s in good health and CMV-seropositive. The CDR3 reads CAWSRDWGDEQFF. CDR3 in DNA: TGTGCCTGGTCCAGGGATTGGGGGGATGAGCAGTTCTTC.